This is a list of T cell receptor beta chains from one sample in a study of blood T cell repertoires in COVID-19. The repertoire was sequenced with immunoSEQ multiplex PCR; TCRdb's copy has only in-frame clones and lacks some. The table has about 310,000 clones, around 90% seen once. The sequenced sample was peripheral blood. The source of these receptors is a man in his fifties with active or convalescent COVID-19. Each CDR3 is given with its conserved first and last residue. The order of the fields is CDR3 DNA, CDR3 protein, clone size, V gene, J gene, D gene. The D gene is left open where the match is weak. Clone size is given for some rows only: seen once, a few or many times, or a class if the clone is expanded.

CDR3nt: TGCGCCAGCAGCCAAGATCCGGGGACAGGGGGTCGGCTAGCCAAAAACATTCAGTACTTC
CDR3aa: CASSQDPGTGGRLAKNIQYF
abundance: -
v_gene: TRBV4-3
j_gene: TRBJ2-4
d_gene: TRBD1

CDR3nt: TGTGCCAGTATTGGAGGGGTAGCCAAAAACATTCAGTACTTC
CDR3aa: CASIGGVAKNIQYF
abundance: -
v_gene: TRBV19
j_gene: TRBJ2-4
d_gene: -

CDR3nt: TGTGCCAGCGGCACAGGAGGGGGGGGCTATGGCTACACCTTC
CDR3aa: CASGTGGGGYGYTF
abundance: -
v_gene: TRBV5-4
j_gene: TRBJ1-2
d_gene: -

CDR3nt: TGCAGCGTAAGGGGACAGGGGGGGGAGACCCAGTACTTC
CDR3aa: CSVRGQGGETQYF
abundance: -
v_gene: TRBV29-1
j_gene: TRBJ2-5
d_gene: TRBD1

CDR3nt: TGTGCCAGCAGCCGCAGGGAAAATTACTATGGCTACACCTTC
CDR3aa: CASSRRENYYGYTF
abundance: -
v_gene: TRBV9
j_gene: TRBJ1-2
d_gene: -

CDR3nt: TGTGCCAGCAGCTTTTTGGCGGGGGGCTACACAGATACGCAGTATTTT
CDR3aa: CASSFLAGGYTDTQYF
abundance: -
v_gene: TRBV7-9
j_gene: TRBJ2-3
d_gene: TRBD2

CDR3nt: TGTGCCAGCAGCTTACTTCCTAGTCCCACAGATACGCAGTATTTT
CDR3aa: CASSLLPSPTDTQYF
abundance: -
v_gene: TRBV11-2
j_gene: TRBJ2-3
d_gene: -

CDR3nt: TGTGCCAGCGGGACAGTTGGATCACCCCTCCACTTT
CDR3aa: CASGTVGSPLHF
abundance: -
v_gene: TRBV12-3/TRBV12-4
j_gene: TRBJ1-6
d_gene: TRBD1

CDR3nt: TGTGCCAGCAGCTCGAGCGGGAGTGCAGATACGCAGTATTTT
CDR3aa: CASSSSGSADTQYF
abundance: -
v_gene: TRBV3-1/TRBV3-2
j_gene: TRBJ2-3
d_gene: TRBD2

CDR3nt: TGTGCCAGCAGTTCGACAGGGGGTTTTGATCAGCCCCAGCATTTT
CDR3aa: CASSSTGGFDQPQHF
abundance: -
v_gene: TRBV2
j_gene: TRBJ1-5
d_gene: TRBD1

CDR3nt: TGTGCCACCAGTGTCGGGTCTAAGACTGAAGCTTTCTTT
CDR3aa: CATSVGSKTEAFF
abundance: -
v_gene: TRBV24-1
j_gene: TRBJ1-1
d_gene: -

CDR3nt: TGCAGCGTACCTCAGGGCCCTGGGGCCAACGTCCTGACTTTC
CDR3aa: CSVPQGPGANVLTF
abundance: -
v_gene: TRBV29-1
j_gene: TRBJ2-6
d_gene: -

CDR3nt: TGCAGCGTTGAAAGTTGGACAGGGTTCAATGAGCAGTTCTTC
CDR3aa: CSVESWTGFNEQFF
abundance: once
v_gene: TRBV29-1
j_gene: TRBJ2-1
d_gene: TRBD1

CDR3nt: TGTGCCAGCAGCTTAAATGGCAGGCTGAGCGAGCAGTACTTC
CDR3aa: CASSLNGRLSEQYF
abundance: -
v_gene: TRBV7-2
j_gene: TRBJ2-7
d_gene: -

CDR3nt: TGTGCCAGCAGCGTAGCTGTTCTAGACTTTGCAGATACGCAGTATTTT
CDR3aa: CASSVAVLDFADTQYF
abundance: -
v_gene: TRBV9
j_gene: TRBJ2-3
d_gene: -

CDR3nt: TGTGCCAGCAGCTTAGCGAGGGCAGGCGGGGGCGAAGCTTTCTTT
CDR3aa: CASSLARAGGGEAFF
abundance: -
v_gene: TRBV7-8
j_gene: TRBJ1-1
d_gene: -

CDR3nt: TGTGCCAGCAGTGACGAAGGGGCCAATTCGCCCCTCCACTTT
CDR3aa: CASSDEGANSPLHF
abundance: -
v_gene: TRBV9
j_gene: TRBJ1-6
d_gene: -

CDR3nt: TGTGCCACCGGTAAGAGGCAGGGGAACACTGAAGCTTTCTTT
CDR3aa: CATGKRQGNTEAFF
abundance: -
v_gene: TRBV15
j_gene: TRBJ1-1
d_gene: -

CDR3nt: TGTGCCAGCAGCCAAGGAGGCGGGAGAGGCCAAGAGACCCAGTACTTC
CDR3aa: CASSQGGGRGQETQYF
abundance: -
v_gene: TRBV3-1/TRBV3-2
j_gene: TRBJ2-5
d_gene: TRBD2

CDR3nt: TGTGCCAGCAGTTTTTGGGTGGGACAGAGAGAGACCCAGTACTTC
CDR3aa: CASSFWVGQRETQYF
abundance: -
v_gene: TRBV28
j_gene: TRBJ2-5
d_gene: TRBD1

CDR3nt: TGCGCCAGCAGCCAAGATATCCCCCCAGCAGGGTCCAAACACAACGAGCAGTACTTC
CDR3aa: CASSQDIPPAGSKHNEQYF
abundance: -
v_gene: TRBV4-1
j_gene: TRBJ2-7
d_gene: -

CDR3nt: TGTGCCAGCAGTTTCTTTTACGAGCAGTACTTC
CDR3aa: CASSFFYEQYF
abundance: -
v_gene: TRBV28
j_gene: TRBJ2-7
d_gene: -

CDR3nt: TGTGCCAGTAGTAAAAGTCGGTGGCGGAGCACAGATACGCAGTATTTT
CDR3aa: CASSKSRWRSTDTQYF
abundance: -
v_gene: TRBV19
j_gene: TRBJ2-3
d_gene: -

CDR3nt: TGTGCCTGGAGTAAAAAGGACTCGAGCTCCTACAATGAGCAGTTCTTC
CDR3aa: CAWSKKDSSSYNEQFF
abundance: -
v_gene: TRBV30
j_gene: TRBJ2-1
d_gene: -

CDR3nt: TGTGCCAGCCTGAACACAAGGAGCTCCTACGAGCAGTACTTC
CDR3aa: CASLNTRSSYEQYF
abundance: -
v_gene: TRBV28
j_gene: TRBJ2-7
d_gene: -

CDR3nt: TGTGCCAGCAGTTTATCCGGAGGGGTCTATGGCTACACCTTC
CDR3aa: CASSLSGGVYGYTF
abundance: -
v_gene: TRBV28
j_gene: TRBJ1-2
d_gene: -

CDR3nt: TGTACCAGCAGCGCCGGGACATACTACAACTATGGCTACACCTTC
CDR3aa: CTSSAGTYYNYGYTF
abundance: -
v_gene: TRBV6-2/TRBV6-3
j_gene: TRBJ1-2
d_gene: -

CDR3nt: TGTGCCACCAGTGATGGGACAGGCGTCAATGGCTACACCTTC
CDR3aa: CATSDGTGVNGYTF
abundance: -
v_gene: TRBV24-1
j_gene: TRBJ1-2
d_gene: TRBD1

CDR3nt: TGTGCCAGCACCCTAAGGGGCAGTGGGAATCAGCCCCAGCATTTT
CDR3aa: CASTLRGSGNQPQHF
abundance: once
v_gene: TRBV28
j_gene: TRBJ1-5
d_gene: -

CDR3nt: TGTGCCAGCTCAACGGGAGCCTACGAGCAGTACTTC
CDR3aa: CASSTGAYEQYF
abundance: -
v_gene: TRBV18
j_gene: TRBJ2-7
d_gene: -

CDR3nt: TGCGCCAGCAGCCCGCGGACAGGGCAAGAGACCCAGTACTTC
CDR3aa: CASSPRTGQETQYF
abundance: -
v_gene: TRBV5-1
j_gene: TRBJ2-5
d_gene: TRBD1

CDR3nt: TGTGCCAGCAGCCCACCGGGACAGGGGAATGAAAAACTGTTTTTT
CDR3aa: CASSPPGQGNEKLFF
abundance: -
v_gene: TRBV7-2
j_gene: TRBJ1-4
d_gene: TRBD1

CDR3nt: TGTGCCAGCTCACCACCGGACAATGGCTACACCTTC
CDR3aa: CASSPPDNGYTF
abundance: few
v_gene: TRBV18
j_gene: TRBJ1-2
d_gene: -

CDR3nt: TGTGCCAGCAGTTTAGGACTAGCGGGGTCCACAGATACGCAGTATTTT
CDR3aa: CASSLGLAGSTDTQYF
abundance: -
v_gene: TRBV7-8
j_gene: TRBJ2-3
d_gene: TRBD2

CDR3nt: TGTGCCAGCAGCGTAGACGGAATAGAGGACACCATATATTTT
CDR3aa: CASSVDGIEDTIYF
abundance: -
v_gene: TRBV9
j_gene: TRBJ1-3
d_gene: -

CDR3nt: TGTGCCAGCAGCTCCTCGACTGACCTCCAGCCCCAGCATTTT
CDR3aa: CASSSSTDLQPQHF
abundance: once
v_gene: TRBV3-1/TRBV3-2
j_gene: TRBJ1-5
d_gene: -

CDR3nt: TGTGCCAGCAGTTTAGATATGGAGCAGCCCCAGCATTTT
CDR3aa: CASSLDMEQPQHF
abundance: -
v_gene: TRBV12-3/TRBV12-4
j_gene: TRBJ1-5
d_gene: -

CDR3nt: TGCGCCAGCAGAACACTCACCAGGGGCGGGAGGAACACTGAAGCTTTCTTT
CDR3aa: CASRTLTRGGRNTEAFF
abundance: -
v_gene: TRBV4-1
j_gene: TRBJ1-1
d_gene: -

CDR3nt: TGCGCCAGCAGCTTGATCCCCCGGGACACAGGCACAGATACGCAGTATTTT
CDR3aa: CASSLIPRDTGTDTQYF
abundance: -
v_gene: TRBV5-1
j_gene: TRBJ2-3
d_gene: -

CDR3nt: TGCGCCAGCAGCTTGGCCCAGCAGGGTTACGAGCAGTACTTC
CDR3aa: CASSLAQQGYEQYF
abundance: -
v_gene: TRBV5-1
j_gene: TRBJ2-7
d_gene: -

CDR3nt: TGTGCCAGCAGCATGAACGACAGGGGGCTTGGAAACACCATATATTTT
CDR3aa: CASSMNDRGLGNTIYF
abundance: -
v_gene: TRBV4-2
j_gene: TRBJ1-3
d_gene: TRBD1

CDR3nt: TGTGCCAGCAGTTCCGGGACAGGGGGGAACATTCAGTACTTC
CDR3aa: CASSSGTGGNIQYF
abundance: -
v_gene: TRBV28
j_gene: TRBJ2-4
d_gene: TRBD1

CDR3nt: TGTGCCAGTAGATTGCCGGGACAGGCCAACGTCCTGACTTTC
CDR3aa: CASRLPGQANVLTF
abundance: -
v_gene: TRBV19
j_gene: TRBJ2-6
d_gene: -

CDR3nt: TGTGCCATCAGTGAGACAGGGGAAGGGACTGAAGCTTTCTTT
CDR3aa: CAISETGEGTEAFF
abundance: once
v_gene: TRBV10-3
j_gene: TRBJ1-1
d_gene: TRBD1

CDR3nt: TGTGCCAGCAGTCCGAACCGGGGACTAGCGGGAGGGGGCCAAGAGACCCAGTACTTC
CDR3aa: CASSPNRGLAGGGQETQYF
abundance: once
v_gene: TRBV28
j_gene: TRBJ2-5
d_gene: TRBD2

CDR3nt: TGCGCCAGCAGTTCACTTCCCGGGACAGGGAGGTACGAGCAGTACTTC
CDR3aa: CASSSLPGTGRYEQYF
abundance: few
v_gene: TRBV23-1
j_gene: TRBJ2-7
d_gene: TRBD1

CDR3nt: TGTGCCAGCAGCGACTATTGGTGGGAGGGGCACGAGCAGTACTTC
CDR3aa: CASSDYWWEGHEQYF
abundance: few
v_gene: TRBV5-6
j_gene: TRBJ2-7
d_gene: TRBD2

CDR3nt: TGTGCCAGCAGTCCCGGACTAGCGGGGAACTACGAGCAGTACTTC
CDR3aa: CASSPGLAGNYEQYF
abundance: once
v_gene: TRBV6-5
j_gene: TRBJ2-7
d_gene: TRBD2

CDR3nt: TGTGCCAGCAGCGCGACCGGGACAGTCGAGGAGCTGTTTTTT
CDR3aa: CASSATGTVEELFF
abundance: once
v_gene: TRBV7-9
j_gene: TRBJ2-2
d_gene: TRBD1

CDR3nt: TGCAGCGTTCGCCCCCAGGTATGGGATACGCAGTATTTT
CDR3aa: CSVRPQVWDTQYF
abundance: -
v_gene: TRBV29-1
j_gene: TRBJ2-3
d_gene: -